This TCR beta chain was captured in a study of T cell responses to AZD1222 COVID-19 vaccine. Findings and limits, study-wide: The donors showed a predominance of white British ancestry and of females, with possible underestimation of clonal diversity.

Germline CDR1 and CDR2: SGHTS and YDEGEE. V was clipped by 4 bases and J by 7 bases, with 18 bases between them. CDR3 size: 15 residues. On this clone itself: Its antigen remains unidentified.

The analysis combined second doses at about 4 or about 12 weeks. Some clones are missing from TCRdb's copy, which holds only in-frame ones; the method was immunoSEQ multiplex PCR. This table has over 95,000 clones, roughly 88% appearing once. The chain employs TRBV5-8 and TRBJ2-1, with D tentatively TRBD1 or TRBD2 (5 bases each). This TCR derives from an adult who received the AZD1222 COVID-19 vaccine. Sample: peripheral blood, taken 28 days after the second AZD1222 dose. CDR3 in amino acids: CASSGPGTDYNEQFF. The CDR3 DNA reads as TGTGCCAGCAGCGGTCCCGGGACGGATTATAATGAGCAGTTCTTC.